The 2 T cell receptor beta chains listed next were all sequenced from one sample in a study of T cell repertoires in cytomegalovirus infection. Their cognate antigens are unknown. TCRdb passed the reads through MiXCR, listing each CDR3 protein once. There are 200,000 to 250,000 distinct CDR3 sequences in the sample; around 35% occur only once, and approximately 59% lies in the top ten. The specimen comprised CD8+ T cells from cultured PBMCs, sampled from culture after CMV antigen stimulation. All receptors come from a human donor in good health (CMV status not recorded). Some clones in this sample may be carry-over from other donors' samples.

J is TRBJ1-2 and V is TRBV27; D gene ambiguous. The V end lost 4 bases, the J end lost 8 bases, and 8 bases lay between the germline ends. In germline, CDR1 is MNHEY, CDR2 SMNVEV (reference sequence). CDR3 length: 11 amino acids. The CDR3 protein is CASSSGVGYTF. The CDR3 DNA reads as TGTGCCAGCAGTTCTGGGGTCGGCTACACCTTC.

This clonotype has only a few counts. The chain couples TRBV11-2 to TRBJ2-3; D possibly corresponds to TRBD1 (5 bases). Trimming took off 1 base at V and 1 base at J, with 12 bases between the two ends. Germline CDR1 reads SGHAT; CDR2 reads FQNNGV. The CDR3 spans 16 residues. The CDR3 is CASSLGAQQGTDTQYF. The CDR3, as DNA: TGTGCCAGCAGCTTAGGCGCCCAACAGGGCACAGATACGCAGTATTTT.